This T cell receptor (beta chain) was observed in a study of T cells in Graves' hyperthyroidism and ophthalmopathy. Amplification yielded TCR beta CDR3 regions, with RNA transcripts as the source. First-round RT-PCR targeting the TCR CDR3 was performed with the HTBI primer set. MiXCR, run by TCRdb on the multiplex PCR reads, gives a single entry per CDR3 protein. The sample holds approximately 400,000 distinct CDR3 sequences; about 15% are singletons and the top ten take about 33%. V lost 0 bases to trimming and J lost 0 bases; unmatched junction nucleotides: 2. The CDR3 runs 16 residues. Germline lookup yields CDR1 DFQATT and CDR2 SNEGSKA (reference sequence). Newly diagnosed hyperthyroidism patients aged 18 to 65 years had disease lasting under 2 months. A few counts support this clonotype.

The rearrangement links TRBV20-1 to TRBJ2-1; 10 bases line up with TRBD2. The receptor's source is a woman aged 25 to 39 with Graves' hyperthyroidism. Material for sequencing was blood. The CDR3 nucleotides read TGCAGTGCTAGAGAGGGGACTAGCGCCTCCTACAATGAGCAGTTCTTC. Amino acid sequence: CSAREGTSASYNEQFF.